This T cell receptor (beta chain) came from a study of cytomegalovirus exposure and HLA in healthy donors. Germline V gives CDR1 MNHNS, CDR2 SASEGT. The V segment lost 5 bases and the J segment 3 bases; nucleotides outside the gene matches: 6. The CDR3 is made up of 15 amino acids. The primer mix had 60 Vbeta and 13 Jbeta primers. The protocol was immunoSEQ multiplex PCR, while the TCRdb copy is restricted to in-frame clones and leaves out a portion. The data show approximately 130,000 clones, with around 85% seen just once and approximately 1.7% held by the top ten. The source is a boy younger than 18 in good health and CMV-seronegative. Sequencing was carried out using PBMCs. The J gene is TRBJ1-4, the V gene TRBV6-1; 7 positions match TRBD1. The CDR3 here is CASSRRTGPNEKLFF. The CDR3 DNA is TGTGCCAGCAGTCGCAGGACAGGTCCTAATGAAAAACTGTTTTTT.